The clone carrying this T cell receptor (beta chain) has a handful of counts. This sample was taken from a study of PD-L1 blockade in urothelial cancer. Overall study: About 90% of the roughly 30 patients comprised males who had bladder-origin urothelial cancer. Blood was evaluated 3 weeks (second dose) and 6 weeks after therapy began.

Time point noted: pretreatment peripheral blood. Patients' urothelial carcinoma was locally advanced or metastatic. Clones were read by immunoSEQ multiplex PCR, and TCRdb kept only the in-frame ones, dropping some. The profile shows 70,000 to 95,000 clones, roughly 89% of them singletons. V lost 1 base to trimming and J lost 2 bases; unmatched junction nucleotides: 4. CDR3 length equals 15 residues. Looked up from germline, CDR1 is SEHNR and CDR2 is FQNEAQ (reference sequence). The source material was PBMCs, sampled around atezolizumab (anti-PD-L1) treatment. V and J are TRBV7-9 and TRBJ2-7; TRBD1 matches 8 bases. This TCR came from a man aged 55-75 years with urothelial cancer. CDR3 loop: CASSLGTGNAYEQYF. CDR3 nucleotides: TGTGCCAGCAGCTTAGGGACAGGGAACGCCTACGAGCAGTACTTC.